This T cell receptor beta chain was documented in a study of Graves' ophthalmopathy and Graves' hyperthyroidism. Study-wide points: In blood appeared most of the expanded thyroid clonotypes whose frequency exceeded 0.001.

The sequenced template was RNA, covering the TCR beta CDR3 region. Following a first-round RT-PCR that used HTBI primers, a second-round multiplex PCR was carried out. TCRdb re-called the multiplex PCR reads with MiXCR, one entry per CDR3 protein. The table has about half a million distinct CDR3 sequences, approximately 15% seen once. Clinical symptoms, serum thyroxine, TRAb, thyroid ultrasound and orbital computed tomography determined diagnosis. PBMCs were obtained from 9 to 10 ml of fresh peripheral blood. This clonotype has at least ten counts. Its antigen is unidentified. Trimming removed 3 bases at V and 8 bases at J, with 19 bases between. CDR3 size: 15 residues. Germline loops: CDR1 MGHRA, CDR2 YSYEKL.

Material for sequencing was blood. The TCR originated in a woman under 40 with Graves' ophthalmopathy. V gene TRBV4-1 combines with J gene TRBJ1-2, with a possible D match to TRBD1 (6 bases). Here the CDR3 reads CASSQGHEKTRGYTF. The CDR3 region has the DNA TGCGCCAGCAGCCAGGGACACGAAAAAACACGGGGCTACACCTTC.